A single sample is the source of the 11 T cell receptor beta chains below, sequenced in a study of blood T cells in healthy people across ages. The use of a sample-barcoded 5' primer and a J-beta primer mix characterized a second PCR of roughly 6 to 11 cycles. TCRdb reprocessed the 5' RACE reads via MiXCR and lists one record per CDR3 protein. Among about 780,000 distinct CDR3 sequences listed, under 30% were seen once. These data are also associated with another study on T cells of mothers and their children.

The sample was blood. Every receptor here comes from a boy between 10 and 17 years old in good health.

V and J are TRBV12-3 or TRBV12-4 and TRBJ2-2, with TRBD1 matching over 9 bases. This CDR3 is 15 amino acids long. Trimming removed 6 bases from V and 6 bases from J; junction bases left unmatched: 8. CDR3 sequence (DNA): TGTGCCAGCAGCAGATCCGGGACAGGGCCCGGGGAGCTGTTTTTT. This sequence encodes CASSRSGTGPGELFF.

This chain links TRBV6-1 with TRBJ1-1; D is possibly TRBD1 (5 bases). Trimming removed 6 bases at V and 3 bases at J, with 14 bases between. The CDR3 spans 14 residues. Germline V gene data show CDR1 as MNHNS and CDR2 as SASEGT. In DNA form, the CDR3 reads TGTGCCAGCAGGGACTGGGGGAGCTACACTGAAGCTTTCTTT. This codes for CASRDWGSYTEAFF.

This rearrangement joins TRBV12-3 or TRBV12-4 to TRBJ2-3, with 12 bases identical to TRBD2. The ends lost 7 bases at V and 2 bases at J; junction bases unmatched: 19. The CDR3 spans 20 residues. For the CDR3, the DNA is TGTGCCAGCATCTACTTCTCTAGGGGACTAGCGGGCACTACCACAGATACGCAGTATTTT. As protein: CASIYFSRGLAGTTTDTQYF.

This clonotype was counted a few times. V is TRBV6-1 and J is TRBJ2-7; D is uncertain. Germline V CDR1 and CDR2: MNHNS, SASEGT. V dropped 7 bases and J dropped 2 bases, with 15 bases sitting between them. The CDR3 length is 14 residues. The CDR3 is CASTRGQATYEQYF. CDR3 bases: TGTGCCAGCACCCGTGGGCAGGCGACCTACGAGCAGTACTTC.

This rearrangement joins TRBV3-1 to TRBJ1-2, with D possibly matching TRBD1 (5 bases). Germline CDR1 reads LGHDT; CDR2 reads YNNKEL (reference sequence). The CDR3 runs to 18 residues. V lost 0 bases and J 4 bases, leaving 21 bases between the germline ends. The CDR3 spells CASSQDLGLGEGIYGYTF. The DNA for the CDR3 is TGTGCCAGCAGCCAAGATTTGGGGTTAGGGGAAGGGATCTATGGCTACACCTTC.

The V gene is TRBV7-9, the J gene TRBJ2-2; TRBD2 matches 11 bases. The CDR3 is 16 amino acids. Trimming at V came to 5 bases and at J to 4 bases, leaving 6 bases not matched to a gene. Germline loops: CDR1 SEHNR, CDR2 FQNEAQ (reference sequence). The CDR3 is CASSPLAGGTTGELFF. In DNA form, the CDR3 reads TGTGCCAGCAGCCCCCTAGCGGGGGGCACCACCGGGGAGCTGTTTTTT.

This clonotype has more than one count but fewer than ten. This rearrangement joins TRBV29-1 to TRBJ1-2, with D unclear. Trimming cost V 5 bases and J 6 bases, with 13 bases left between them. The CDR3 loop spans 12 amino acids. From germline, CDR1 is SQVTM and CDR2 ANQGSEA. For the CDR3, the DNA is TGCAGCGTTAACCGCAATTGGGATGGCTACACCTTC. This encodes CSVNRNWDGYTF. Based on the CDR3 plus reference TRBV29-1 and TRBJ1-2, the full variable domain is SAVISQKPSRDICQRGTSLTIQCQVDSQVTMMFWYRQQPGQSLTLIATANQGSEATYESGFVIDKFPISRPNLTFSTLTVSNMSPEDSSIYLCSVNRNWDGYTFGSGTRLTVV.

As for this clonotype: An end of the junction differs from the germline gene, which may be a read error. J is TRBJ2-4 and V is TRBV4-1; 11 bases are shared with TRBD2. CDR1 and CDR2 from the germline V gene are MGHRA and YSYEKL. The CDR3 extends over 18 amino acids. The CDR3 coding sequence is TGCGCCAGCAGCCAAGGCCTAGCGGGGGGCGAAGCCAAAAACATTCAGCACTTC. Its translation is CASSQGLAGGEAKNIQHF.

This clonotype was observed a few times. The CDR3 DNA sequence: TGTGCCAGCAGGACGGGACAACTCACAGATACGCAGTATTTT. It codes for CASRTGQLTDTQYF. The V and J genes are TRBV28 and TRBJ2-3, with D possibly matching TRBD1 (6 bases). Trimming took off 6 bases at V and 2 bases at J, with 12 bases between the two ends. The CDR3 length is 14 residues. Germline loops: CDR1 MDHEN, CDR2 SYDVKM.

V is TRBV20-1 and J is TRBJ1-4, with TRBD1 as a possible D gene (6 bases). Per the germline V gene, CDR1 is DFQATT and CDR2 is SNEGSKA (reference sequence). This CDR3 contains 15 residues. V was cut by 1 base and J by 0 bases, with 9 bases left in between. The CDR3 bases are TGCAGTGCTAGAGGACAGGATTCAACTAATGAAAAACTGTTTTTT. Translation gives CSARGQDSTNEKLFF.

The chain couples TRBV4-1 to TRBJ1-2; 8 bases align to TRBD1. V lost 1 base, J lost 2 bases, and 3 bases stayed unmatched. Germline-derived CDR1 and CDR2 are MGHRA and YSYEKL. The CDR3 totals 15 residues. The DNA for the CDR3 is TGCGCCAGCAGCCAAGGGGGACAGGCCAACTATGGCTACACCTTC. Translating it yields CASSQGGQANYGYTF.